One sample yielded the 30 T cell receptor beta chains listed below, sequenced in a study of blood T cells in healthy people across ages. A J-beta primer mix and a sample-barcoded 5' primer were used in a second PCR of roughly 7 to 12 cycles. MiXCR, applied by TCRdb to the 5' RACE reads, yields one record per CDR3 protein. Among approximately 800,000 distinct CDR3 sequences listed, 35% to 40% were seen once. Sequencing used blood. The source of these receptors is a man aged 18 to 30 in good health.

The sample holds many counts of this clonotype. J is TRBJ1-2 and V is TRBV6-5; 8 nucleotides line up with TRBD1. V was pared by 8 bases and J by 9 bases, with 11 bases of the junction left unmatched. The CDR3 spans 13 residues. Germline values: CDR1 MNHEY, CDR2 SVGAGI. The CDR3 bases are TGTGCCAGCCTTCCTTCGGGACAGGATCGCTACACCTTC. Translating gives CASLPSGQDRYTF.

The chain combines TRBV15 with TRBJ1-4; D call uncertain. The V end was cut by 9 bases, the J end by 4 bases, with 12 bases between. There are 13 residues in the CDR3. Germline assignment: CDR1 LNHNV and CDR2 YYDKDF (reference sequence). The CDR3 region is CATEMDGNEKLFF. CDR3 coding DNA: TGTGCCACGGAAATGGACGGTAATGAAAAACTGTTTTTT.

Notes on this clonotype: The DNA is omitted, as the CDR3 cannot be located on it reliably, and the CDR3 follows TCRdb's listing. CDR3 region: CASSFGSGPTYEQYF. This chain joins TRBV12-3 or TRBV12-4 and TRBJ2-7. A total of 15 residues make up the CDR3, ends included.

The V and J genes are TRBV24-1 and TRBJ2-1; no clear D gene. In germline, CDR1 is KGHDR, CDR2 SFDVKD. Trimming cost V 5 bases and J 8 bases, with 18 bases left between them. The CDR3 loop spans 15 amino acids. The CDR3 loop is CATSGLPFGVDEQFF. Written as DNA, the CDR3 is TGTGCCACCAGTGGTTTACCTTTTGGGGTCGATGAGCAGTTCTTC.

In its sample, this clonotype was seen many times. DNA of the CDR3: TGCGCCAGCAGCCAAGGGCGGTATCAGGAAAACATTCAGTACTTC. This encodes CASSQGRYQENIQYF. The chain combines TRBV4-1 with TRBJ2-4; no firm D call. Germline lookup yields CDR1 MGHRA and CDR2 YSYEKL. Trimming removed 1 base from V and 5 bases from J, with 12 bases in between. The CDR3 runs 15 residues.

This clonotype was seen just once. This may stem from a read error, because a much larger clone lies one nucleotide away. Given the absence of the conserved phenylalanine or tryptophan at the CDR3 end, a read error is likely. CDR3 coding DNA: TGCGCCAGCAGCCAGGGGATTGGACAGGGGGCAAATGAGCAGTTCTTA. Protein sequence: CASSQGIGQGANEQFL. The chain links TRBV4-3 to TRBJ2-1, with 11 bases fitting TRBD1. V lost 3 bases to trimming and J lost 7 bases; unmatched junction nucleotides: 8. The CDR3 sequence is 16 residues long. Germline V gives CDR1 LGHNA, CDR2 YSLEER.

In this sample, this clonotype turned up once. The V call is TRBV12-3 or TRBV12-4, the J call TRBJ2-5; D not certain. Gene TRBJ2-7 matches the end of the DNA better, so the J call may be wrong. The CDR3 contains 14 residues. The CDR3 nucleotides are TGTGCCAGCAACCCTCTCCCCACCTGGCGCGAGCAGTACTTC. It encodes CASNPLPTWREQYF.

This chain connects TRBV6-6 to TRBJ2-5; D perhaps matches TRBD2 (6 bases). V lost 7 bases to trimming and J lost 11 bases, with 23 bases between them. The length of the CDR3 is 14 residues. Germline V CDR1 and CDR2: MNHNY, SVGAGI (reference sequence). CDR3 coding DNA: TGTGCCAGCATGGGAGCGGGCGGGAACAATGAGCAGTACTTC. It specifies CASMGAGGNNEQYF.

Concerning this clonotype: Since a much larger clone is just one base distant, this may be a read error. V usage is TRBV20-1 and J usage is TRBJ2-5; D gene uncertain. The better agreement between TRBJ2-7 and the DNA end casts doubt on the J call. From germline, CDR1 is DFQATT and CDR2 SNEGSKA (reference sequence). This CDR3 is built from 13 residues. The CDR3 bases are TGCAGTGCTAGAGTGGGTCTTTGCAGCGAGCAGTACTTC. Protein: CSARVGLCSEQYF.

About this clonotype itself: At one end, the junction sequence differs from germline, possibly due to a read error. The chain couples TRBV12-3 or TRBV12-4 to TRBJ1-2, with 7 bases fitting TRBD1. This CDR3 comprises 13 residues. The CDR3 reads CVSSPGTDYGYTF. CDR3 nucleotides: TGTGTCAGCAGTCCCGGGACAGACTATGGCTACACCTTC.

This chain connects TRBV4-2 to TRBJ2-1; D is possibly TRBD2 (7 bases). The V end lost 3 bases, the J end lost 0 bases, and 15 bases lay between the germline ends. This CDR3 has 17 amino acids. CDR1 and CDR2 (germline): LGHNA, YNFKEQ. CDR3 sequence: CASSQEGGASSYNEQFF. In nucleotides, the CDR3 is TGTGCCAGCAGCCAGGAGGGGGGGGCCAGCTCCTACAATGAGCAGTTCTTC.

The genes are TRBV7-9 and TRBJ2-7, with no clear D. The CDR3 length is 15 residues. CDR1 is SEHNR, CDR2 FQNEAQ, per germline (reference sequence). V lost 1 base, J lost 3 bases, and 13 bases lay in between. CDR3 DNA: TGTGCCAGCAGCTTAGAAGAAGGCAGCTTCTACGAGCAGTACTTC. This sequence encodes CASSLEEGSFYEQYF.

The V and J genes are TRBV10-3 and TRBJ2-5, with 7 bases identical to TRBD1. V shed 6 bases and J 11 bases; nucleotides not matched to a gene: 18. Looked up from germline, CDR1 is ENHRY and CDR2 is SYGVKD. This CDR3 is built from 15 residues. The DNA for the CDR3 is TGTGCCATCAGAACGTCAGATCCGACAGGGAATGAGCAGTACTTC. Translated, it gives CAIRTSDPTGNEQYF.

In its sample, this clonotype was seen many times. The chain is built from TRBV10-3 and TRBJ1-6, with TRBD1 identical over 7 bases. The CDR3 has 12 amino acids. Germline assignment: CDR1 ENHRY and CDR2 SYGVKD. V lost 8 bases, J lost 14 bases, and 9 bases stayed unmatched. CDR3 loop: CAIGDREASLHF. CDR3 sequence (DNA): TGTGCCATCGGCGACAGGGAGGCGTCCCTCCACTTT.

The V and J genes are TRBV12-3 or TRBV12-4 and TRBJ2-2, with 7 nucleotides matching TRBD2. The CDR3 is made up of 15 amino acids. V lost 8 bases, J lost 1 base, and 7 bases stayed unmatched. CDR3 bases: TGTGCCAGCGAAGGGCTAGCGGTGAACACCGGGGAGCTGTTTTTT. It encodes CASEGLAVNTGELFF.

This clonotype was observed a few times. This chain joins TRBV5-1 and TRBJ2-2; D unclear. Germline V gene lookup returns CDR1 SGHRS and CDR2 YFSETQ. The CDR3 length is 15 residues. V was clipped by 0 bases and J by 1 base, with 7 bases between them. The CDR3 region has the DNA TGCGCCAGCAGCTTGGGGCCGGAGAACACCGGGGAGCTGTTTTTT. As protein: CASSLGPENTGELFF. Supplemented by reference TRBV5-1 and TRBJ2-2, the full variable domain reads KAGVTQTPRYLIKTRGQQVTLSCSPISGHRSVSWYQQTPGQGLQFLFEYFSETQRNKGNFPGRFSGRQFSNSRSEMNVSTLELGDSALYLCASSLGPENTGELFFGEGSRLTVL.

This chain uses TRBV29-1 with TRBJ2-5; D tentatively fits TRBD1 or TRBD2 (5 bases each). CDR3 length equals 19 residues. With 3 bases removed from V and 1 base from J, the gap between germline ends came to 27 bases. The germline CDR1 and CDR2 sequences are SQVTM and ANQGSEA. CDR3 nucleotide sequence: TGCAGCGTTGAGTCTTGGGTGGTGTCGGGACGGAGCGTCCAAGAGACCCAGTACTTC. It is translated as CSVESWVVSGRSVQETQYF.

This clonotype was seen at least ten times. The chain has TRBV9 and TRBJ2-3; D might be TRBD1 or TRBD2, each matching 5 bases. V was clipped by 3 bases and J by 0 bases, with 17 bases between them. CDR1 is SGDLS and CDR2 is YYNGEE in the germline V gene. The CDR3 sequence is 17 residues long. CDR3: CASSAGDPESSTDTQYF. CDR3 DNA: TGTGCCAGCAGCGCCGGGGACCCAGAGTCTAGCACAGATACGCAGTATTTT.

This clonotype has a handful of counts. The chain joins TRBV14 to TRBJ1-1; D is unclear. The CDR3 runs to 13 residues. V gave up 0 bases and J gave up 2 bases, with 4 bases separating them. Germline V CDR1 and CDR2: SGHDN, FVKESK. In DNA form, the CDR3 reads TGTGCCAGCAGCCAAGATCATAACACTGAAGCTTTCTTT. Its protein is CASSQDHNTEAFF. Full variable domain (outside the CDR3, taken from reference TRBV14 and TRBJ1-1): EAGVTQFPSHSVIEKGQTVTLRCDPISGHDNLYWYRRVMGKEIKFLLHFVKESKQDESGMPNNRFLAERTGGTYSTLKVQPAELEDSGVYFCASSQDHNTEAFFGQGTRLTVV.

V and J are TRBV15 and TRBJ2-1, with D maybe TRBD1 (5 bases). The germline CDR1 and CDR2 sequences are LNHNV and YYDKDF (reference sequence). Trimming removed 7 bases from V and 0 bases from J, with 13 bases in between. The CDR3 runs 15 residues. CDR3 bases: TGTGCCACCACCTCGATGGGGCACTCCTACAATGAGCAGTTCTTC. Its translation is CATTSMGHSYNEQFF.

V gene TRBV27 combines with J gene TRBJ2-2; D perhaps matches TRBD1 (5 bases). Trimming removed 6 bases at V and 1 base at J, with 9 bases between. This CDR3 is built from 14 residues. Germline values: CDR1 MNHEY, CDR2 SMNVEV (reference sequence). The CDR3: CASRMQGNTGELFF. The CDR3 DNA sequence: TGTGCCAGCAGGATGCAGGGGAACACCGGGGAGCTGTTTTTT.

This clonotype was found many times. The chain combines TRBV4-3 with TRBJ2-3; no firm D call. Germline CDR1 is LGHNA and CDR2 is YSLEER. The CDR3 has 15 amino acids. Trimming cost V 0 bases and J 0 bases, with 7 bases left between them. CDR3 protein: CASSQDGGSTDTQYF. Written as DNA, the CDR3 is TGCGCCAGCAGCCAAGACGGTGGGAGCACAGATACGCAGTATTTT.

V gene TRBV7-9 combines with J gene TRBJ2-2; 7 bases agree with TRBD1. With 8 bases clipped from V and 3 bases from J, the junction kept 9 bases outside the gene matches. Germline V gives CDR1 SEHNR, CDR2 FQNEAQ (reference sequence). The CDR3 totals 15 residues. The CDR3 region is CASGAVTGDTGELFF. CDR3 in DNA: TGTGCCAGCGGAGCTGTTACAGGGGACACCGGGGAGCTGTTTTTT.

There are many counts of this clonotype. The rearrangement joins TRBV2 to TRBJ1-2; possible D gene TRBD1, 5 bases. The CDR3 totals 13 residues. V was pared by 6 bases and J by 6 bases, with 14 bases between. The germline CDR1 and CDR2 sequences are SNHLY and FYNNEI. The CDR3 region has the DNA TGTGCCAGCAGCGCCAGACAGCTACATGGCTACACCTTC. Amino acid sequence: CASSARQLHGYTF. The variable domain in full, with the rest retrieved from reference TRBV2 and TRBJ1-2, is EPEVTQTPSHQVTQMGQEVILRCVPISNHLYFYWYRQILGQKVEFLVSFYNNEISEKSEIFDDQFSVERPDGSNFTLKIRSTKLEDSAMYFCASSARQLHGYTFGSGTRLTVV.

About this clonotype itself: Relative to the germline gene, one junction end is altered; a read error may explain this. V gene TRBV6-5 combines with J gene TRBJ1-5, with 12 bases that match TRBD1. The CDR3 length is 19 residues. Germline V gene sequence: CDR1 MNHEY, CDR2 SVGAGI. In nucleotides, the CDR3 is TGTGCCAGCAGTTCCGGGACAGGGGGCCGAATTGATAGCAATCAGCCCCAGAATTTT. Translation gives CASSSGTGGRIDSNQPQNF.

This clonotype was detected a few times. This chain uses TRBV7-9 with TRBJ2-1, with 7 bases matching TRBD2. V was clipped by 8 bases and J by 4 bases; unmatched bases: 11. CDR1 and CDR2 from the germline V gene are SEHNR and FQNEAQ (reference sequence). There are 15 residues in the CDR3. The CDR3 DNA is TGTGCCAGCCGAATCCCTGGGGGGGGATACAATGAGCAGTTCTTC. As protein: CASRIPGGGYNEQFF. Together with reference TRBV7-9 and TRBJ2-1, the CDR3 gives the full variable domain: DTGVSQNPRHKITKRGQNVTFRCDPISEHNRLYWYRQTLGQGPEFLTYFQNEAQLEKSRLLSDRFSAERPKGSFSTLEIQRTEQGDSAMYLCASRIPGGGYNEQFFGPGTRLTVL.

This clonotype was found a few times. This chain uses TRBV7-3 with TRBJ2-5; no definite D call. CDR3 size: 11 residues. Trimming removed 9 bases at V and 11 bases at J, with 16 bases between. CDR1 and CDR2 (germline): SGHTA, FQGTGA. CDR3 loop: CASSRAEEQYF. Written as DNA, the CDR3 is TGTGCCAGTAGCCGGGCTGAAGAGCAGTACTTC.

The CDR3 DNA sequence: TGTGCCAGCAGCCCCCGTCCTAGCGGGGGGGAGACAGATACGCAGTATTTT. Its translation: CASSPRPSGGETDTQYF. The chain couples TRBV7-3 to TRBJ2-3; 12 bases match TRBD2. Germline CDR1 and CDR2: SGHTA and FQGTGA. The CDR3 has 17 residues. V gave up 5 bases and J gave up 3 bases; unmatched junction bases: 9.

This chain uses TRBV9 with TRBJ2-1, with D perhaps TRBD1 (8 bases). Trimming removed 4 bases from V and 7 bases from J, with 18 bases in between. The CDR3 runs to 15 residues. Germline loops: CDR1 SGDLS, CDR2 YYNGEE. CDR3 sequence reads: CASSLRTGRGNEQFF. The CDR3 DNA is TGTGCCAGCAGCCTCCGGACAGGGAGGGGTAATGAGCAGTTCTTC.

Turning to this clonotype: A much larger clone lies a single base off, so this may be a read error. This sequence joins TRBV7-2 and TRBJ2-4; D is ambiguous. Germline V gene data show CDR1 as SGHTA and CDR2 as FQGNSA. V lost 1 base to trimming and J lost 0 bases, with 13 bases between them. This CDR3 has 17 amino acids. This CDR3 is CTSSLEYSRLAKNIQYF. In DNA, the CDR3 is TGTACCAGCAGCTTAGAGTACAGCCGCCTAGCCAAAAACATTCAGTACTTC.